Following are 31 T cell receptor beta chains from one sample sequenced in a study of shared clonotypes between healthy human individuals. Terminally differentiated effector memory CD45RA+ cells were excluded by CCR7 positive selection of CD45RO-negative cells. The table came from immunoSEQ multiplex PCR; TCRdb's copy has only in-frame clones and leaves some out. Here the sample spans about 1.9 million clones, 80% to 95% being singletons. Material: naive CD8+ T cells from PBMCs. These receptors were taken from a young man in good health. Some clones in this sample may be carry-over from other donors' samples.

The V gene is TRBV7-2, the J gene TRBJ2-1, with D perhaps TRBD2 (6 bases). The CDR3 is 16 amino acids. Trimming removed 4 bases from V and 1 base from J, with 14 bases in between. Germline V gives CDR1 SGHTA, CDR2 FQGNSA. Here the CDR3 reads CASSSWRATSYNEQFF. The CDR3 DNA reads TGTGCCAGCAGCTCCTGGAGGGCCACTTCCTACAATGAGCAGTTCTTC.

The chain couples TRBV27 to TRBJ1-1; D not resolved. The CDR3 covers 13 residues. CDR1 MNHEY and CDR2 SMNVEV come from the germline V gene (reference sequence). Trimming stripped 8 bases from V and 0 bases from J, with 10 bases between. The CDR3 sequence is CASQEGVNTEAFF. As DNA, the CDR3 is TGTGCCAGCCAAGAGGGAGTGAACACTGAAGCTTTCTTT.

V is TRBV18 and J is TRBJ1-1, with D uncertain. Between the trimmed V and J ends, which lost 0 bases and 1 base, there was a span of 3 bases. The length of the CDR3 is 13 residues. In germline, CDR1 is KGHSH, CDR2 LQKENI. The CDR3 DNA sequence: TGTGCCAGCTCACCACCGCGGAACACTGAAGCTTTCTTT. Translated, it gives CASSPPRNTEAFF.

This rearrangement joins TRBV13 to TRBJ1-6; perhaps TRBD1 as D (5 bases). The CDR3 runs 13 residues. V was pared by 5 bases and J by 8 bases, with 10 bases between. Germline CDR1 reads PRHDT; CDR2 reads FYEKMQ (reference sequence). CDR3: CASSVRGDSPLHF. In DNA, the CDR3 is TGTGCCAGCAGCGTTAGAGGGGATTCACCCCTCCACTTT.

On this clone: The junction and the germline gene differ at one end; a read error may be behind it. V and J are TRBV10-3 and TRBJ1-1; unclear D gene. Germline V gene data show CDR1 as ENHRY and CDR2 as SYGVKD. The CDR3 loop spans 14 amino acids. The CDR3 DNA reads as TGTGCCATCAATGAGAGTAGGGTTAACACTGAAGCTTTCTTT. Its translation: CAINESRVNTEAFF.

This clone was counted a single time. The chain uses TRBV5-4 and TRBJ2-1, with a possible D match to TRBD2 (6 bases). V shed 2 bases and J shed 5 bases, with 17 bases lying between them. The CDR3 totals 16 residues. Germline V gene sequence: CDR1 SGHNT, CDR2 YYREEE (reference sequence). CDR3 protein: CASSFDMEGRNNEQFF. CDR3 coding DNA: TGTGCCAGCAGCTTTGACATGGAGGGCCGGAACAATGAGCAGTTCTTC. Filled out from reference TRBV5-4 and TRBJ2-1, the complete variable domain reads ETGVTQSPTHLIKTRGQQVTLRCSSQSGHNTVSWYQQALGQGPQFIFQYYREEENGRGNFPPRFSGLQFPNYSSELNVNALELDDSALYLCASSFDMEGRNNEQFFGPGTRLTVL.

The rearrangement links TRBV27 to TRBJ2-7, with 9 nucleotides matching TRBD2. There are 15 residues in the CDR3. CDR1 is MNHEY, CDR2 SMNVEV, per germline (reference sequence). J was trimmed by 5 bases and V by 4 bases; bases with no gene match: 9. CDR3 region: CASSYAGGPNNEQYF. Here the CDR3 DNA reads TGTGCCAGCAGTTACGCGGGAGGGCCGAACAACGAGCAGTACTTC.

The chain links TRBV27 to TRBJ2-3, with 9 bases lining up with TRBD1. This CDR3 has 15 amino acids. Germline V gives CDR1 MNHEY, CDR2 SMNVEV (reference sequence). V shed 7 bases, J shed 6 bases, and the junction held 11 bases outside the gene matches. Here the CDR3 DNA reads TGTGCCAGCAATACTCGGGACAGGGTGTTGGATACGCAGTATTTT. It specifies CASNTRDRVLDTQYF.

This rearrangement joins TRBV28 to TRBJ2-1; 9 bases are a match to TRBD1. Germline CDR1 MDHEN, CDR2 SYDVKM. The CDR3 is 15 residues long. The trim removed 3 bases at V and 7 bases at J, leaving 7 bases unmatched. The CDR3 DNA reads as TGTGCCAGCAGTTTCGGGACAGGGAGCGGAAATGAGCAGTTCTTC. Translation: CASSFGTGSGNEQFF.

The rearrangement joins TRBV28 to TRBJ1-5; D gene ambiguous. Germline V lookup: CDR1 MDHEN, CDR2 SYDVKM. The V gene lost 5 bases and the J gene lost 7 bases, with 12 bases spanning the gap. This CDR3 comprises 13 residues. The CDR3 loop is CASSPRREQPQHF. CDR3 in DNA: TGTGCCAGCAGTCCCCGCCGGGAACAGCCCCAGCATTTT.

This chain connects TRBV28 to TRBJ2-3, with D perhaps matching TRBD1 (6 bases). V lost 7 bases and J 0 bases, leaving 14 bases between the germline ends. The CDR3 spans 15 residues. Germline CDR1 reads MDHEN; CDR2 reads SYDVKM. The CDR3 reads CASTLETGSTDTQYF. As DNA, the CDR3 is TGTGCCAGCACCCTAGAGACAGGTAGCACAGATACGCAGTATTTT.

The rearrangement links TRBV7-9 to TRBJ2-1, with 7 bases that match TRBD2. Germline V lookup: CDR1 SEHNR, CDR2 FQNEAQ (reference sequence). After removal of 5 bases from V and 8 bases from J, the junction contained 9 bases not matched to a gene. There are 14 residues in the CDR3. The CDR3, as DNA: TGTGCCAGCAGCCCCTCCGGACTAGTGGATGAGCAGTTCTTC. This encodes CASSPSGLVDEQFF.

The rearrangement uses TRBV9 and TRBJ2-1, with 8 bases lining up with TRBD2. The CDR3 is 16 residues long. CDR1 is SGDLS and CDR2 is YYNGEE in the germline V gene. The junction had 4 bases not matched to a gene; V was cut back by 0 bases and J by 2 bases. The CDR3 DNA is TGTGCCAGCAGCGTAGCGGGAGGGAGGACCTACAATGAGCAGTTCTTC. It codes for CASSVAGGRTYNEQFF. The variable domain in full, completed from reference TRBV9 and TRBJ2-1, reads DSGVTQTPKHLITATGQRVTLRCSPRSGDLSVYWYQQSLDQGLQFLIQYYNGEERAKGNILERFSAQQFPDLHSELNLSSLELGDSALYFCASSVAGGRTYNEQFFGPGTRLTVL.

This rearrangement joins TRBV6-5 to TRBJ2-2; tentative D call: TRBD1 (6 bases). CDR1 and CDR2 from the germline V gene are MNHEY and SVGAGI. V gave up 6 bases and J gave up 7 bases, with 18 bases separating them. The length of the CDR3 is 15 residues. The CDR3 is CASRTSVGANGELFF. DNA for the CDR3: TGTGCCAGCAGGACCAGTGTGGGGGCGAACGGGGAGCTGTTTTTT.

The rearrangement uses TRBV11-2 and TRBJ2-1; D ambiguous. V was cut by 4 bases and J by 5 bases, with 18 bases left in between. From germline, CDR1 is SGHAT and CDR2 FQNNGV. The CDR3 has 16 residues. CDR3 sequence reads: CASSSTALITDNEQFF. In DNA form, the CDR3 reads TGTGCCAGCAGCTCCACGGCCCTAATAACTGACAATGAGCAGTTCTTC.

This chain uses TRBV11-2 with TRBJ1-3, with D unclear. Germline V lookup: CDR1 SGHAT, CDR2 FQNNGV. The CDR3 spans 14 residues. V lost 1 base, J lost 4 bases, and 8 bases lay in between. CDR3 amino acids: CASSLAGTGNTIYF. The CDR3 DNA follows: TGTGCCAGCAGCTTAGCAGGTACCGGAAACACCATATATTTT.

The chain has TRBV30 and TRBJ2-6; D unclear. Germline assignment: CDR1 GTSNPN and CDR2 SVGIG (reference sequence). This CDR3 has 16 residues. Trimming removed 0 bases from V and 2 bases from J, with 11 bases in between. In DNA form, the CDR3 reads TGTGCCTGGAGTGTACGAGAGCGACCTGGGGCCAACGTCCTGACTTTC. Translating it yields CAWSVRERPGANVLTF.

CDR3 region: CASSFPDSRYGYTF. As DNA, the CDR3 is TGTGCCAGCAGCTTTCCGGACTCTAGGTATGGCTACACCTTC. The genes are TRBV7-9 and TRBJ1-2, with D uncertain. In germline, CDR1 is SEHNR, CDR2 FQNEAQ (reference sequence). There are 14 residues in the CDR3. Between the trimmed V and J ends, which lost 3 bases and 5 bases, there was a span of 13 bases.

The chain recombines TRBV29-1 with TRBJ2-1; tentatively, D is TRBD1 (6 bases). Germline V lookup: CDR1 SQVTM, CDR2 ANQGSEA. V lost 0 bases and J 6 bases, leaving 15 bases between the germline ends. The CDR3 is 15 residues long. The chain's CDR3 is CSVEDARQGSNEQFF. DNA of the CDR3: TGCAGCGTTGAAGATGCTCGGCAGGGGTCCAATGAGCAGTTCTTC.

There are a few counts of this clone. The V call is TRBV7-9, the J call TRBJ1-5; no firm D call. V dropped 4 bases and J dropped 2 bases, with 9 bases sitting between them. This CDR3 comprises 14 residues. Germline CDR1 reads SEHNR; CDR2 reads FQNEAQ (reference sequence). CDR3 bases: TGTGCCAGCAGCTCATCTACGGGCAATCAGCCCCAGCATTTT. Protein: CASSSSTGNQPQHF.

V and J are TRBV19 and TRBJ2-1; D ambiguous. Trimming cost V 3 bases and J 1 base, with 10 bases left between them. CDR3 length equals 15 residues. Germline CDR1 and CDR2: LNHDA and SQIVND (reference sequence). The CDR3 bases are TGTGCCAGTAGTATTACCCCGGCATCCTACAATGAGCAGTTCTTC. Its protein is CASSITPASYNEQFF.

The chain couples TRBV7-9 to TRBJ1-1, with D uncertain. CDR1 and CDR2 from the germline V gene are SEHNR and FQNEAQ (reference sequence). Trimming took off 0 bases at V and 4 bases at J, with 6 bases between the two ends. The CDR3 extends over 13 amino acids. The CDR3 is CASSLAVSTEAFF. For the CDR3, the DNA is TGTGCCAGCAGCTTAGCGGTCAGCACTGAAGCTTTCTTT.

The J gene is TRBJ2-1, the V gene TRBV7-2; D is possibly TRBD1 (6 bases). Germline CDR1 SGHTA, CDR2 FQGNSA. Trimming pared 4 bases from V and 0 bases from J, leaving 10 bases between. The CDR3 is 15 amino acids. The CDR3 nucleotides read TGTGCCAGCAGCTACGACAGGAGCTCCTACAATGAGCAGTTCTTC. Amino acid sequence: CASSYDRSSYNEQFF.

The chain has TRBV9 and TRBJ2-2; tentative D call: TRBD2 (5 bases). The CDR3 contains 14 residues. The germline CDR1 and CDR2 sequences are SGDLS and YYNGEE. The germline V and J ends were trimmed by 2 bases and 4 bases, with 9 bases remaining between them. The DNA for the CDR3 is TGTGCCAGCAGCGTGGACTCTAGCACCGGGGAGCTGTTTTTT. Protein product: CASSVDSSTGELFF.

The gene calls are TRBV5-1 and TRBJ2-7; 7 bases map to TRBD2. Unmatched junction bases numbered 15, after V lost 4 bases and J lost 5 bases. The CDR3 contains 16 residues. Germline loops: CDR1 SGHRS, CDR2 YFSETQ. The chain's CDR3 is CASSPSVWAGEDEQYF. Here the CDR3 DNA reads TGCGCCAGCAGCCCCTCGGTTTGGGCGGGAGAGGACGAGCAGTACTTC.

V is TRBV4-1 and J is TRBJ2-7; D unclear. The CDR3 totals 15 residues. Germline V gene sequence: CDR1 MGHRA, CDR2 YSYEKL. V gave up 6 bases and J gave up 1 base, with 16 bases separating them. The CDR3 loop is CASRSLGGLSYEQYF. CDR3 coding DNA: TGCGCCAGCAGATCCTTGGGCGGCCTTTCCTACGAGCAGTACTTC.

The chain recombines TRBV7-8 with TRBJ2-7, with D unclear. Germline V gene data show CDR1 as SGHVS and CDR2 as FQNEAQ. V shed 1 base and J shed 5 bases, with 18 bases lying between them. This CDR3 region has 16 residues. The CDR3 DNA reads TGTGCCAGCAGCTTAGAGAACCCGGGCCTGTTACACGAGCAGTACTTC. It is translated as CASSLENPGLLHEQYF.

V usage is TRBV5-4 and J usage is TRBJ2-7; TRBD2 matches at 10 bases. This CDR3 region has 15 residues. After removal of 1 base from V and 3 bases from J, the junction contained 4 bases not matched to a gene. CDR1 is SGHNT, CDR2 YYREEE, per germline (reference sequence). This CDR3 is CASSLYPSGSYEQYF. The CDR3 bases are TGTGCCAGCAGCTTGTACCCTAGCGGGAGCTACGAGCAGTACTTC.

V usage is TRBV9 and J usage is TRBJ2-7, with a tentative D call TRBD1 (5 bases). V shed 3 bases and J shed 5 bases, with 15 bases lying between them. The CDR3 has 14 residues. Germline lookup yields CDR1 SGDLS and CDR2 YYNGEE. The CDR3 reads CASSAQGNGDEQYF. The CDR3 region has the DNA TGTGCCAGCAGCGCTCAGGGTAACGGCGACGAGCAGTACTTC.

The chain employs TRBV15 and TRBJ2-7, with 7 bases that match TRBD2. This CDR3 spans 14 amino acids. The germline V gene encodes CDR1 LNHNV and CDR2 YYDKDF (reference sequence). The J segment lost 2 bases and the V segment lost 5 bases, leaving 6 bases of the junction unmatched. CDR3 in amino acids: CATSLSSGAYEQYF. CDR3 nucleotides: TGTGCCACCAGCTTGTCCAGCGGGGCCTACGAGCAGTACTTC.

This rearrangement joins TRBV6-4 to TRBJ1-2, with D perhaps matching TRBD1 (5 bases). Germline V CDR1 and CDR2: MRHNA, SNTAGT. There are 14 residues in the CDR3. V dropped 4 bases and J dropped 6 bases, with 15 bases sitting between them. CDR3 amino acids: CASSAHGTGDGYTF. The CDR3 DNA reads TGTGCCAGCAGTGCGCACGGGACGGGGGATGGCTACACCTTC.